The 17 T cell receptor beta chains below all came from one sample that was sequenced in a study of blood T cell repertoires in COVID-19. Here immunoSEQ multiplex PCR was the method, and the copy in TCRdb shows in-frame clones only, minus some. The sample lists tens of thousands of clones; approximately 86% were seen once. Sequences were obtained from peripheral blood. Receptor source: a middle-aged man with COVID-19, enrolled during active disease.

The chain's CDR3 is CASRPTGGARDGYTF. CDR3 in DNA: TGTGCCAGTAGACCCACAGGGGGCGCAAGGGATGGCTACACCTTC. The V call is TRBV19, the J call TRBJ1-2; 9 bases agree with TRBD1. The CDR3 totals 15 residues. CDR1 is LNHDA and CDR2 is SQIVND in the germline V gene (reference sequence). With V trimmed by 6 bases and J by 6 bases, 11 bases remained unmatched.

The chain employs TRBV4-1 and TRBJ1-5; no clear D gene. Germline V lookup: CDR1 MGHRA, CDR2 YSYEKL. The CDR3 length is 15 residues. Between the trimmed V and J ends, which lost 3 bases and 1 base, there was a span of 10 bases. The CDR3 loop is CASSHHIESNQPQHF. The CDR3 DNA is TGCGCCAGCAGCCACCACATTGAAAGCAATCAGCCCCAGCATTTT.

The rearrangement joins TRBV2 to TRBJ2-7; 7 bases align to TRBD1. This CDR3 region has 13 residues. J gave up 5 bases and V 10 bases, and 11 bases lay outside the gene matches. In germline, CDR1 is SNHLY, CDR2 FYNNEI. CDR3 DNA: TGTGCCAACAAGGGGGCTGATATCAACGAGCAGTACTTC. This sequence encodes CANKGADINEQYF.

The CDR3 sequence: CASSLLLAGGADTQYF. The CDR3 DNA is TGTGCCAGCAGTCTCCTCTTAGCGGGAGGGGCAGATACGCAGTATTTT. The chain combines TRBV27 with TRBJ2-3; TRBD2 aligns across 11 bases. The length of the CDR3 is 16 residues. Trimming cost V 5 bases and J 4 bases; bases outside gene matches: 8. Looked up from germline, CDR1 is MNHEY and CDR2 is SMNVEV (reference sequence).

The rearrangement links TRBV2 to TRBJ2-4, with D possibly TRBD1 on 6 matching bases. V was trimmed by 6 bases and J by 15 bases, leaving 12 bases between them. Germline CDR1 SNHLY, CDR2 FYNNEI. This CDR3 has 10 amino acids. Here the CDR3 DNA reads TGTGCCAGCAGCACCGGGACACCGTACTTC. Its protein product is CASSTGTPYF.

This chain uses TRBV7-9 with TRBJ1-2; 9 positions agree with TRBD1. After removal of 2 bases from V and 4 bases from J, the junction contained 8 bases not matched to a gene. Germline CDR1 is SEHNR and CDR2 is FQNEAQ (reference sequence). The CDR3 has 16 residues. The CDR3 nucleotides are TGTGCCAGCAGCTTAAGTCCGGGACAGGGAGGCTATGGCTACACCTTC. Residues: CASSLSPGQGGYGYTF.

This clone was picked up one time. The rearrangement links TRBV27 to TRBJ1-6; the match to TRBD1 covers 10 bases. This CDR3 has 14 residues. Germline V lookup: CDR1 MNHEY, CDR2 SMNVEV (reference sequence). The V gene end was trimmed by 4 bases and the J gene end by 7 bases; junction bases not matched to a gene: 1. CDR3 loop: CASSWDRGNSPLHF. The CDR3 DNA reads TGTGCCAGCAGTTGGGACAGGGGAAATTCACCCCTCCACTTT.

The J gene is TRBJ2-3, the V gene TRBV4-2; 8 nucleotides match TRBD1. The CDR3 extends over 16 amino acids. Per germline, CDR1 LGHNA and CDR2 YNFKEQ. With 4 bases clipped from V and 2 bases from J, the junction kept 8 bases outside the gene matches. In DNA, the CDR3 is TGTGCCAGCAGCCCGGACAGGGATAGGGCCACAGATACGCAGTATTTT. Protein product: CASSPDRDRATDTQYF.

The chain links TRBV19 to TRBJ2-5, with 14 positions matching TRBD2. V shed 6 bases, J shed 7 bases, and the junction held 7 bases outside the gene matches. Germline CDR1 and CDR2: LNHDA and SQIVND (reference sequence). CDR3 size: 15 residues. The CDR3 spells CASSGTSGRTGTQYF. CDR3 DNA sequence: TGTGCCAGTAGCGGGACTAGCGGGAGAACTGGGACCCAGTACTTC.

CDR3 loop: CAISDARGDRGANVLTF. CDR3 DNA: TGTGCCATCAGTGACGCTAGGGGTGATCGCGGGGCCAACGTCCTGACTTTC. This chain connects TRBV10-3 to TRBJ2-6, with D possibly being TRBD1 (5 bases). Deletions cut 3 bases from V and 4 bases from J, with 16 bases between. Looked up from germline, CDR1 is ENHRY and CDR2 is SYGVKD. This CDR3 comprises 17 residues.

Only a few counts were recorded for this clone. V and J are TRBV10-1 and TRBJ1-2; no clear D. From germline, CDR1 is WNHNN and CDR2 SYGVQD (reference sequence). CDR3 length equals 12 residues. V was shortened by 3 bases and J by 8 bases, with 10 bases between the two germline ends. Here the CDR3 reads CASSDAAGGYTF. The CDR3, as DNA: TGCGCCAGCAGTGACGCCGCGGGAGGCTACACCTTC.

This chain joins TRBV5-4 and TRBJ2-1; 8 nucleotides align to TRBD2. The V gene end was trimmed by 7 bases and the J gene end by 7 bases; junction bases not matched to a gene: 7. CDR1 and CDR2 (germline): SGHNT, YYREEE (reference sequence). The CDR3 runs to 13 residues. CDR3 region: CASREGVWNEQFF. The CDR3 nucleotides are TGTGCCAGCCGGGAGGGCGTTTGGAATGAGCAGTTCTTC.

The V gene is TRBV25-1, the J gene TRBJ2-5; 7 nucleotides align to TRBD1. The germline gives CDR1 MGHDK, CDR2 SYGVNS. The length of the CDR3 is 14 residues. V was clipped by 5 bases and J by 2 bases; unmatched bases: 5. This chain's CDR3 is CASSSLGQQETQYF. The CDR3 DNA reads TGTGCCAGCAGTTCTCTGGGACAGCAAGAGACCCAGTACTTC.

This chain links TRBV5-1 with TRBJ1-1; D not resolved. CDR1 is SGHRS and CDR2 is YFSETQ in the germline V gene. The ends were cut back, 2 bases at V and 4 bases at J, with 15 bases in the middle. The CDR3 covers 15 residues. The CDR3 sequence: CASSLSTGVGTEAFF. The CDR3 bases are TGCGCCAGCAGCTTATCGACGGGTGTAGGCACTGAAGCTTTCTTT.

V and J are TRBV30 and TRBJ1-5; a possible D gene is TRBD1 (5 bases). This CDR3 has 12 amino acids. Germline V lookup: CDR1 GTSNPN, CDR2 SVGIG (reference sequence). Trimming cost V 5 bases and J 4 bases, with 9 bases left between them. The CDR3 region has the DNA TGTGCCTGGGGGGGAGGGAATCAGCCCCAGCATTTT. This gives the protein CAWGGGNQPQHF.

This clone has only a few counts. The chain links TRBV3-1 (or the pseudogene TRBV3-2) to TRBJ1-6; 7 positions match TRBD1. The CDR3 length is 19 residues. The ends lost 1 base at V and 0 bases at J; junction bases unmatched: 9. In germline, CDR1 is LGHDT, CDR2 YNNKEL (reference sequence). DNA of the CDR3: TGTGCCAGCAGCCAAGGGCCCGACAGGGCCAGCTCCTATAATTCACCCCTCCACTTT. This translates into CASSQGPDRASSYNSPLHF.

The chain carries TRBV28 and TRBJ2-5; 9 bases fit TRBD1. The CDR3 consists of 17 residues. V shed 5 bases, J shed 5 bases, and the junction held 15 bases outside the gene matches. Germline V gives CDR1 MDHEN, CDR2 SYDVKM. The CDR3 loop reads CASSGFPFTGGRETQYF. The CDR3 bases are TGTGCCAGCAGTGGCTTTCCATTCACAGGGGGCCGGGAGACCCAGTACTTC.